Listed here is a single T cell receptor (beta chain). The antigen is not known. Time point given: week 23, last vaccination. It was 300 ug of mutant IDH1 20-mer peptide that made up each vaccine dose, given with topical imiquimod. Donors harbored newly found WHO grade 3 or 4 IDH1-mutant, ATRX-lost astrocytomas. These data come from a study of a mutant IDH1 vaccine in newly diagnosed glioma. On the study more broadly: In some groups vaccination began 4-6 weeks post-radiotherapy; others received it with temozolomide. The sex distribution of treated patients was 62.5% male and around 38% female, with a mean age of roughly 40 years.

TCRdb's copy holds only in-frame clones and misses some; the assay was immunoSEQ multiplex PCR. The sample has about 54,000 clones, about 80% seen once. Here the sequenced sample was PBMCs, taken from a glioma patient whose treatment included an IDH1 peptide vaccine. The origin of this receptor is a man aged 35 to 55 with glioma.

Here the CDR3 reads CASSLRAGGSTDTQYF. The CDR3 nucleotides are TGTGCCAGCAGTTTAAGGGCGGGGGGGAGCACAGATACGCAGTATTTT. The chain combines TRBV25-1 with TRBJ2-3; 9 positions match TRBD2. After removal of 5 bases from V and 0 bases from J, the junction contained 6 bases not matched to a gene. The CDR3 consists of 16 residues. Germline V gene lookup returns CDR1 MGHDK and CDR2 SYGVNS.